The clone carrying this T cell receptor (beta chain) appeared a few times. What it binds is unknown. Preparation of the TCRbeta library was carried out with unique molecular identifiers. TCRdb redid the calling of the PCR reads with MiXCR, one entry per CDR3 protein. The top ten clones hold approximately 35% of a sample with 25,000 to 30,000 distinct CDR3 sequences, 15% to 20% of them seen once. V dropped 6 bases and J dropped 7 bases, with 12 bases sitting between them. This CDR3 has 12 amino acids. Germline CDR1 reads LNHDA; CDR2 reads SQIVND (reference sequence). The data were obtained in a study of T-cell reconstitution after alpha-beta-depleted transplantation in children. Overall study findings and caveats: TCRbeta diversity was high at day 60 in some patients (a result of surviving recipient T cells and thymic progenitors). Among T cells one year after transplant, newly produced cells accounted for most counts and diversity.

This TCR came from a male patient between 2 and 15 years old who had a stem cell transplant for acute lymphoblastic leukemia, so the T cells may come from the graft donor. This chain connects TRBV19 to TRBJ1-2; D might be TRBD1 (6 bases). The input for sequencing was PBMCs, mostly from graft donor cells, taken 60 days after TCRalphabeta/CD19-depleted stem cell transplant. CDR3 loop: CASSQGTFGYTF. CDR3 coding DNA: TGTGCCAGTAGCCAGGGGACATTTGGCTACACCTTC.